The source of this T cell receptor (beta chain) is a study of persistence of HIV-infected CD4 T cells. Lysates of CMV-infected fibroblasts at about 10 ug/mL stimulated these cells. Memory cells lacking CD40L and CD69 with high CD45RO were sorted. Before stimulation, PBMCs underwent CD8+ T cell depletion. An approximately 18-hour stimulation of CD8-depleted PBMCs used anti-CD28/CD49d costimulation, CD40-blocking antibody and enfuvirtide. Notes on this clone: Antigen unknown.

This CDR3 has 19 residues. CDR1 LGHDT and CDR2 YNNKEL come from the germline V gene (reference sequence). V lost 2 bases, J lost 0 bases, and 12 bases stayed unmatched. Sequencing used immunoSEQ version 4 in survey mode. Clones were read by immunoSEQ multiplex PCR, and TCRdb kept only the in-frame ones, dropping some. The sample shows roughly 34,000 clones, 75% to 85% of them seen only once. This specimen consisted of CD4+ T cells sorted from PBMCs after 18-hour stimulation, obtained from a patient who received antiretroviral therapy. This clonotype was obtained from an adult man with HIV who was CMV-seropositive. The rearrangement joins TRBV3-1 (or the pseudogene TRBV3-2) to TRBJ1-2; 10 bases line up with TRBD1. The CDR3 DNA reads TGTGCCAGCAGCCAAAACCCCCGGGACAGGGGTTCGGCTAACTATGGCTACACCTTC. Protein: CASSQNPRDRGSANYGYTF.